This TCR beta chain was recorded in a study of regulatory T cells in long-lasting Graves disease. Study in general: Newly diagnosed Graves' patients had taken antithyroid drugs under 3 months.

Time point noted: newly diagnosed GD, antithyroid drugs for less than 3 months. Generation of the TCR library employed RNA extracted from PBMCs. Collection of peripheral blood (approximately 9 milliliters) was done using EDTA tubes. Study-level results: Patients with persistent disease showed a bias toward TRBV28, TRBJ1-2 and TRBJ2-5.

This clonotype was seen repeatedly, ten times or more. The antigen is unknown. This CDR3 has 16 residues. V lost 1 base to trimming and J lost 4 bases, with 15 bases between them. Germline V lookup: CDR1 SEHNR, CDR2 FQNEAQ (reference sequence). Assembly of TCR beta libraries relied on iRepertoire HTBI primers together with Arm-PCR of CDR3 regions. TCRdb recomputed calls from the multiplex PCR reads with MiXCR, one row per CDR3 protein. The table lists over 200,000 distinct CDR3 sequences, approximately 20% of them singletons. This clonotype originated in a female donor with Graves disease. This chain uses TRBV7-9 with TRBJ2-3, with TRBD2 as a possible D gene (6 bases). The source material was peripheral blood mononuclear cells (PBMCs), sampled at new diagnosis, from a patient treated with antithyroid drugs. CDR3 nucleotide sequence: TGTGCCAGCAGCTTAGGATTGGGGGGAGCCCCAGATACGCAGTATTTT. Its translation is CASSLGLGGAPDTQYF.